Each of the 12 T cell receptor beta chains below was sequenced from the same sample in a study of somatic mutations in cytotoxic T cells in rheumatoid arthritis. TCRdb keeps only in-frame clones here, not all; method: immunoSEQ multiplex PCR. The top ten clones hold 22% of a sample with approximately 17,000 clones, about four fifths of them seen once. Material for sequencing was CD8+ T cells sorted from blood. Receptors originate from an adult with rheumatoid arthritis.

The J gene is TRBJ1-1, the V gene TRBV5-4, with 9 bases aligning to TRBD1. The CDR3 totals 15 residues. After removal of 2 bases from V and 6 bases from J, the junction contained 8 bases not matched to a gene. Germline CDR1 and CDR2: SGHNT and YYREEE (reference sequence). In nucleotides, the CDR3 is TGTGCCAGCAGCTTAGTAACGGACAGGGGTCCTGAAGCTTTCTTT. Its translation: CASSLVTDRGPEAFF. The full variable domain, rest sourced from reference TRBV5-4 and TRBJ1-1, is ETGVTQSPTHLIKTRGQQVTLRCSSQSGHNTVSWYQQALGQGPQFIFQYYREEENGRGNFPPRFSGLQFPNYSSELNVNALELDDSALYLCASSLVTDRGPEAFFGQGTRLTVV.

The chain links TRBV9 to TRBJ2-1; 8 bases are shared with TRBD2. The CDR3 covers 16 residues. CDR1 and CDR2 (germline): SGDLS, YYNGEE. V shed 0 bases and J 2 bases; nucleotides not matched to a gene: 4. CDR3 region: CASSVDVAGTYNEQFF. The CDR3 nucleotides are TGTGCCAGCAGCGTAGACGTAGCGGGAACCTACAATGAGCAGTTCTTC.

The CDR3 coding sequence is TGTGCCAGCAGTTCCCAGACTAGCGGAGCCCAAGAGACCCAGTACTTC. Protein sequence: CASSSQTSGAQETQYF. The chain links TRBV28 to TRBJ2-5; 9 bases fit TRBD2. V was pared by 4 bases and J by 1 base, with 7 bases of the junction left unmatched. CDR3 length equals 16 residues. The germline V gene has CDR1 MDHEN and CDR2 SYDVKM.

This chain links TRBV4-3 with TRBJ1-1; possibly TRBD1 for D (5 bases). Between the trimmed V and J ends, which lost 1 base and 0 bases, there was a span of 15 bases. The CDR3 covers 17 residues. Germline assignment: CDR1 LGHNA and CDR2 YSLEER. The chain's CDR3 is CASSQGGRGVLNTEAFF. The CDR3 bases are TGCGCCAGCAGCCAAGGAGGCCGGGGGGTACTGAACACTGAAGCTTTCTTT.

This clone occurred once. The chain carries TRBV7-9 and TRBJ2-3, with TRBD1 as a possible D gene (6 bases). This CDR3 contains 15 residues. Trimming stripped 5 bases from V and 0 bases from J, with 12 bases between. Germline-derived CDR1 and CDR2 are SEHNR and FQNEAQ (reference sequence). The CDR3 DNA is TGTGCCAGCAGCCCCACAGGGTCTAGCACAGATACGCAGTATTTT. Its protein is CASSPTGSSTDTQYF.

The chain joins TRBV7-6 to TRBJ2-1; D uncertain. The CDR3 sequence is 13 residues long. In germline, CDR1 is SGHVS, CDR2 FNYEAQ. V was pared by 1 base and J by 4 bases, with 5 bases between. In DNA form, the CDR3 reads TGTGCCAGCAGCTTAGGGCCTTACAATGAGCAGTTCTTC. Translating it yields CASSLGPYNEQFF.

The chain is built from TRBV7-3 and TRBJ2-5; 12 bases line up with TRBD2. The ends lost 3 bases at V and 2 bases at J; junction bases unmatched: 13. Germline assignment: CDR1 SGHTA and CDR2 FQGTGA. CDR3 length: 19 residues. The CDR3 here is CASSFSGGLAGSLQETQYF. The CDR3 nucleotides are TGTGCCAGCAGCTTTTCCGGAGGACTAGCGGGATCCCTACAAGAGACCCAGTACTTC.

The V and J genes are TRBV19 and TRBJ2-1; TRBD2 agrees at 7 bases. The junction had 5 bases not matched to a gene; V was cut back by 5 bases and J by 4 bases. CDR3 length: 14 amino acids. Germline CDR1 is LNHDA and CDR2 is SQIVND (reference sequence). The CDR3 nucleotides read TGTGCCAGTAGTGGCGGGGGAGATTACAATGAGCAGTTCTTC. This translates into CASSGGGDYNEQFF.

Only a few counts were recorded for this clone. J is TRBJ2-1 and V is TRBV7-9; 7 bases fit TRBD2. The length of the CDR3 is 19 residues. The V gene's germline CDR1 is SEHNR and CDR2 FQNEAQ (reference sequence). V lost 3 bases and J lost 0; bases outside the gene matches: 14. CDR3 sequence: CASSFSLPSGGLSYNEQFF. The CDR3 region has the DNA TGTGCCAGCAGCTTCTCCCTACCTAGCGGAGGACTCTCCTACAATGAGCAGTTCTTC.

The DNA for the CDR3 is TGTGCCAGCAGCCCGGACAGGGTCGGTTACTATGGCTACACCTTC. Protein: CASSPDRVGYYGYTF. The chain employs TRBV5-5 and TRBJ1-2, with TRBD1 matching 8 bases. The CDR3 loop spans 15 amino acids. The germline CDR1 and CDR2 sequences are SGHKS and YYEKEE (reference sequence). V trimming: 4 bases; J trimming: 3 bases; junction bases outside the gene matches: 8.

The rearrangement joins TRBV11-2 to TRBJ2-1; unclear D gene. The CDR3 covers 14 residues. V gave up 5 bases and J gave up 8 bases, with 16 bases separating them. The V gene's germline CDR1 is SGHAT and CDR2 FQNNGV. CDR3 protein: CASSPHKTSDEQFF. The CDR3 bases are TGTGCCAGCAGCCCTCACAAAACGAGCGATGAGCAGTTCTTC.

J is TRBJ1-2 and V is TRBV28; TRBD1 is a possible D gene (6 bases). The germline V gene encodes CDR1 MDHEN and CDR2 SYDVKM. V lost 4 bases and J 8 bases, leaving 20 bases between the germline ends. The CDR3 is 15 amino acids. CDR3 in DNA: TGTGCCAGCAGTTCACAGGGAAATCAACGGTACGGCTACACCTTC. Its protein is CASSSQGNQRYGYTF.